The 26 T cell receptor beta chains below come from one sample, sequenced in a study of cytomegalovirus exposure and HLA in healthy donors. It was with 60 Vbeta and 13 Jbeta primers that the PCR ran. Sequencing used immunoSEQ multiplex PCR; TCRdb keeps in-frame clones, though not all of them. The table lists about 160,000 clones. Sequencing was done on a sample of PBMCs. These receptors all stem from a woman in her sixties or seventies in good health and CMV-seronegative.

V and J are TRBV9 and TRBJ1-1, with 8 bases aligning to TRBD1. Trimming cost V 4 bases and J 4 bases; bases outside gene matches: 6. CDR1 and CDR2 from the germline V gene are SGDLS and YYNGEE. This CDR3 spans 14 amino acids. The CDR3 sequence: CASSPGQGATEAFF. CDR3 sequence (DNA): TGTGCCAGCAGCCCGGGCCAGGGGGCCACTGAAGCTTTCTTT.

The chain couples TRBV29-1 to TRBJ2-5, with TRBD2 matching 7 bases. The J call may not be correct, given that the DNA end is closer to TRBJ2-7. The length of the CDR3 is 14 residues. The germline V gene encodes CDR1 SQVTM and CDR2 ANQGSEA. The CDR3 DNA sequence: TGCAGCGTTGACGGCGGGAGTTGGTCCTACGAGCAGTACTTC. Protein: CSVDGGSWSYEQYF.

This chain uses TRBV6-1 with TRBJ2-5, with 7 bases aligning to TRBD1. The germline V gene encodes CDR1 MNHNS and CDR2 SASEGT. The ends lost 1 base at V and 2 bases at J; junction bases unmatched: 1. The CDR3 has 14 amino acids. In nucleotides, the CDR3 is TGTGCCAGCAGTGAAGGGGGACAGCAAGAGACCCAGTACTTC. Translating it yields CASSEGGQQETQYF.

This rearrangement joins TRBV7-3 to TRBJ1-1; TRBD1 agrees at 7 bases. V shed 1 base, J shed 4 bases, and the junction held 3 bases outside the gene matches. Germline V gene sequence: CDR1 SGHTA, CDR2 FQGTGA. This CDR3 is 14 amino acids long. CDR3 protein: CASSLRQGITEAFF. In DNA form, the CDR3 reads TGTGCCAGCAGCTTAAGACAGGGTATCACTGAAGCTTTCTTT.

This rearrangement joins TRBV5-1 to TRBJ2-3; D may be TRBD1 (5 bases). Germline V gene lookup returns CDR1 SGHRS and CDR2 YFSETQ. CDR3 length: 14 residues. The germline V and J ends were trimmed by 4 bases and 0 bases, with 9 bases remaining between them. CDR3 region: CASSPQGSTDTQYF. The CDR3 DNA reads TGCGCCAGCAGCCCGCAGGGTAGCACAGATACGCAGTATTTT.

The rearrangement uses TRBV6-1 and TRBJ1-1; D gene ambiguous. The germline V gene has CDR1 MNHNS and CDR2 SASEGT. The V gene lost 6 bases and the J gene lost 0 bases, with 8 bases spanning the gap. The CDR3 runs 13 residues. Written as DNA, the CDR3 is TGTGCCAGCAGCGCGTATTTGAACACTGAAGCTTTCTTT. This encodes CASSAYLNTEAFF.

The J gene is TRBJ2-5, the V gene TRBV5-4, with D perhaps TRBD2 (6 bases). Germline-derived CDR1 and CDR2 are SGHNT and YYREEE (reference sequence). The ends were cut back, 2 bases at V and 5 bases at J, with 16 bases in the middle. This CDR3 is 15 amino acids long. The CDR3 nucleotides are TGTGCCAGCAGCTTAGAGCGCGGTCGGGGGGAGACCCAGTACTTC. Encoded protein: CASSLERGRGETQYF.

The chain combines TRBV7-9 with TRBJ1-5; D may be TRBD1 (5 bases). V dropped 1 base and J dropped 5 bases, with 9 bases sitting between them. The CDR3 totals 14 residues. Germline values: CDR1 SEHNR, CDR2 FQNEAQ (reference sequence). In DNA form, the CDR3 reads TGTGCCAGCAGCTTAGGGGACTGGGATCAGCCCCAGCATTTT. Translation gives CASSLGDWDQPQHF.

CDR3 in amino acids: CASSEVRPSGGNEQFF. In nucleotides, the CDR3 is TGTGCCAGCAGTGAAGTGAGGCCTAGCGGAGGGAATGAGCAGTTCTTC. The genes are TRBV2 and TRBJ2-1, with 7 bases identical to TRBD2. CDR1 SNHLY and CDR2 FYNNEI come from the germline V gene. This CDR3 has 16 amino acids. V shed 1 base and J 7 bases; nucleotides not matched to a gene: 10.

CDR3 in DNA: TGTGCCAGCAGCCGGGGACAGGAAGAGACCCAGTACTTC. Translated, it gives CASSRGQEETQYF. This chain connects TRBV6-5 to TRBJ2-5, with 8 bases fitting TRBD1. The CDR3 totals 13 residues. Germline values: CDR1 MNHEY, CDR2 SVGAGI. Germline trimming cut 6 bases from V and 3 bases from J; bases unmatched to any gene: 3.

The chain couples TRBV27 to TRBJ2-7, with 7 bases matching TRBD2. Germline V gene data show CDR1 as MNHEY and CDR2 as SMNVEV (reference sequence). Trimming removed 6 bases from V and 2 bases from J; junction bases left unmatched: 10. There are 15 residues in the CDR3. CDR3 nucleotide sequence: TGTGCCAGCAGGGGGGGGGACGGAGGAACCTACGAGCAGTACTTC. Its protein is CASRGGDGGTYEQYF.

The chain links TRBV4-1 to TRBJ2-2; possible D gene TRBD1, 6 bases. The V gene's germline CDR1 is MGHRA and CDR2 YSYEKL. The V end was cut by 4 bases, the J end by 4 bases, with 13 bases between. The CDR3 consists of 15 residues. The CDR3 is CASSPLQGGTGELFF. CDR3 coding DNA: TGCGCCAGCAGCCCCTTACAGGGTGGCACCGGGGAGCTGTTTTTT.

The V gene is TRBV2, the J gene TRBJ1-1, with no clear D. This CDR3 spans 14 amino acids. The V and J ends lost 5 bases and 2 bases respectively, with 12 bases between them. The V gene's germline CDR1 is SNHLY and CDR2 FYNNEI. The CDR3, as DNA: TGTGCCAGCAGTTTCGGCGGGAGTAACACTGAAGCTTTCTTT. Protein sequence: CASSFGGSNTEAFF.

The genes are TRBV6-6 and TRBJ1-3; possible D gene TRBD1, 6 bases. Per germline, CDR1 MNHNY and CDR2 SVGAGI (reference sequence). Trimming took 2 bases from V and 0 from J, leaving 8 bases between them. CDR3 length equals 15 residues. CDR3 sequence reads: CASSYEGGSGNTIYF. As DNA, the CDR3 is TGTGCCAGCAGTTACGAAGGGGGCTCTGGAAACACCATATATTTT.

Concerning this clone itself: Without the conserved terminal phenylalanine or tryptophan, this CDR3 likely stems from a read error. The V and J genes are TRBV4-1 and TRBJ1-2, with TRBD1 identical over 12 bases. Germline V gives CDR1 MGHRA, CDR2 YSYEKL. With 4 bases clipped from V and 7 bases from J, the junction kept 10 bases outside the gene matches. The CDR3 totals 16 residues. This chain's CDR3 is CASSPKRDRGPGGYTS. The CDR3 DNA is TGCGCCAGCAGCCCCAAGAGGGACAGGGGGCCTGGTGGCTACACCTCC.

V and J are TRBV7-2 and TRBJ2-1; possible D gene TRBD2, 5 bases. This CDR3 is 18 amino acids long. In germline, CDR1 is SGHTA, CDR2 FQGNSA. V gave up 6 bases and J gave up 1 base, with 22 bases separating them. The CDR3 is CASSHLRDRRTSYNEQFF. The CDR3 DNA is TGTGCCAGCAGTCACCTACGAGACCGTCGGACTTCCTACAATGAGCAGTTCTTC.

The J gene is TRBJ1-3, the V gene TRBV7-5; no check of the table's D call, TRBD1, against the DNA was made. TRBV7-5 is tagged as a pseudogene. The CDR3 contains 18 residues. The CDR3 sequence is CVRSLPYRQPLSGNTIYF. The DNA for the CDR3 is TGTGTCAGAAGCTTACCGTATCGACAGCCGCTTTCTGGAAACACCATATATTTT.

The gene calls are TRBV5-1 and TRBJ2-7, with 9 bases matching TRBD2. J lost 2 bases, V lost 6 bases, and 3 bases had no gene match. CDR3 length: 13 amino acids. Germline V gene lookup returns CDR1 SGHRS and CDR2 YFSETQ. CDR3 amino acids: CASTREGTYEQYF. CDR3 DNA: TGCGCCAGCACGCGGGAGGGGACCTACGAGCAGTACTTC.

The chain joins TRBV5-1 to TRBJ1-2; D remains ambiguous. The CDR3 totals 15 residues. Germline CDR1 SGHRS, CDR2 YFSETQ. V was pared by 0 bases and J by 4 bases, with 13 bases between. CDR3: CASSLAGRSTYGYTF. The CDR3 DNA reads TGCGCCAGCAGCTTGGCAGGCAGGTCTACCTATGGCTACACCTTC. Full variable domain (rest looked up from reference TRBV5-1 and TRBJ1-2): KAGVTQTPRYLIKTRGQQVTLSCSPISGHRSVSWYQQTPGQGLQFLFEYFSETQRNKGNFPGRFSGRQFSNSRSEMNVSTLELGDSALYLCASSLAGRSTYGYTFGSGTRLTVV.

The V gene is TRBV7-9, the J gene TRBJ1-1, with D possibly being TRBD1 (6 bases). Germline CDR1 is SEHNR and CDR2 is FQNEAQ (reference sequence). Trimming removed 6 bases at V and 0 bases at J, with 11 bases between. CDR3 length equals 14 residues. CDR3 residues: CASRPPGVNTEAFF. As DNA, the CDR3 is TGTGCCAGCAGGCCACCAGGGGTGAACACTGAAGCTTTCTTT.

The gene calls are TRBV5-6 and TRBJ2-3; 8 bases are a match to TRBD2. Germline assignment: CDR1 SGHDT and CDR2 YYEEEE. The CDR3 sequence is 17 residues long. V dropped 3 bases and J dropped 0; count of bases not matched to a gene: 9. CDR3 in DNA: TGTGCCAGCAGCTCCGTTGGCGGGAGGTCTAGCACAGATACGCAGTATTTT. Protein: CASSSVGGRSSTDTQYF.

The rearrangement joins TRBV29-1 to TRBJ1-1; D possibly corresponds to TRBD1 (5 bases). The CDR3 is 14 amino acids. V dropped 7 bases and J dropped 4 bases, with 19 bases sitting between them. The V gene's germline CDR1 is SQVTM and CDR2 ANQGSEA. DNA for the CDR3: TGCAGCGCCCACCTGGGGCGTGCTAGCACTGAAGCTTTCTTT. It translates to CSAHLGRASTEAFF.

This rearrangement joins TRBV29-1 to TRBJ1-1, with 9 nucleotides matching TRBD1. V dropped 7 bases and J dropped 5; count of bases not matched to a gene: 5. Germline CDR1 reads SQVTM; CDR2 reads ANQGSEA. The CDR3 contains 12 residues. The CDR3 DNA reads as TGCAGCGGGCGACAGGGGGGGACTGAAGCTTTCTTT. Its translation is CSGRQGGTEAFF.

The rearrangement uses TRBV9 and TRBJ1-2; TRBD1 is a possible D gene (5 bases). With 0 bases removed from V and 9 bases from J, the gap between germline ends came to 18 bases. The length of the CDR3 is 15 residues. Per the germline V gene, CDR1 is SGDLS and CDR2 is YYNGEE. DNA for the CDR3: TGTGCCAGCAGCGTAGCTCCGGGGGTCGGAACCCGCTACACCTTC. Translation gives CASSVAPGVGTRYTF. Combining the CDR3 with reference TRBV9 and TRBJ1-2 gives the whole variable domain DSGVTQTPKHLITATGQRVTLRCSPRSGDLSVYWYQQSLDQGLQFLIQYYNGEERAKGNILERFSAQQFPDLHSELNLSSLELGDSALYFCASSVAPGVGTRYTFGSGTRLTVV.

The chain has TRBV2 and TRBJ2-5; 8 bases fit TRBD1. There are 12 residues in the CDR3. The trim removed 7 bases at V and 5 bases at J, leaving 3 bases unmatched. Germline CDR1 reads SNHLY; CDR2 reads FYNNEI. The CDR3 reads CASKDRDETQYF. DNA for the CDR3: TGTGCCAGCAAGGACAGGGATGAGACCCAGTACTTC.

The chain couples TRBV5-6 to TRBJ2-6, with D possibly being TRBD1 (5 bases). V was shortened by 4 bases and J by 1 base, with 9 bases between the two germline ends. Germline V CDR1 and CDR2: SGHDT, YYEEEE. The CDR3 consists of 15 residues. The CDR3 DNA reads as TGTGCCAGCAGCCGAAGGGGTTCTGGGGCCAACGTCCTGACTTTC. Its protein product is CASSRRGSGANVLTF.